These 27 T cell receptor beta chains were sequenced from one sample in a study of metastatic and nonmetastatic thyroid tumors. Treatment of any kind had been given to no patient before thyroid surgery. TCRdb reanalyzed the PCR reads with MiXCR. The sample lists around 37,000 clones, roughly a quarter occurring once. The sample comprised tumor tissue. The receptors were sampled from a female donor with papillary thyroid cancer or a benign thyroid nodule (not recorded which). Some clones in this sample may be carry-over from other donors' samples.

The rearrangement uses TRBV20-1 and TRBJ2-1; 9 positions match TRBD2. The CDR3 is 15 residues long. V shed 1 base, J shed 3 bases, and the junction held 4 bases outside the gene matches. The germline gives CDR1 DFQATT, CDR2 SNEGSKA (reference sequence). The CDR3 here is CSARAASGNYNEQFF. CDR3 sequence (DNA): TGCAGTGCTAGAGCGGCTAGCGGGAACTACAATGAGCAGTTCTTC.

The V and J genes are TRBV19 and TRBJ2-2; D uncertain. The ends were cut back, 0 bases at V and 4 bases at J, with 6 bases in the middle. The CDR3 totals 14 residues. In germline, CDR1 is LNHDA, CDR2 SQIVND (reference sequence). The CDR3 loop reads CASSIEPTTGELFF. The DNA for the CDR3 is TGTGCCAGTAGTATAGAACCTACCACCGGGGAGCTGTTTTTT.

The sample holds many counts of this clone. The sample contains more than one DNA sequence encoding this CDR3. CDR3 protein: CASSPQGDTQYF. The CDR3 DNA sequence: TGTGCCAGCAGCCCTCAAGGAGATACGCAGTATTTT. The V gene is TRBV3-1, the J gene TRBJ2-3; the D is unclear. The CDR3 has 12 amino acids. The V end lost 4 bases, the J end lost 5 bases, and 7 bases lay between the germline ends. Germline V gene sequence: CDR1 LGHDT, CDR2 YNNKEL (reference sequence).

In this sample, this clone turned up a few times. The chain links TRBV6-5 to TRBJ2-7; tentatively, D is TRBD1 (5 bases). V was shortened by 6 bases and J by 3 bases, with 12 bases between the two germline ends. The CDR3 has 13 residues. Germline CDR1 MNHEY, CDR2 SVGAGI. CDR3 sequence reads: CASSIPGIYEQYF. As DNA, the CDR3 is TGTGCCAGCAGCATCCCAGGGATCTACGAGCAGTACTTC.

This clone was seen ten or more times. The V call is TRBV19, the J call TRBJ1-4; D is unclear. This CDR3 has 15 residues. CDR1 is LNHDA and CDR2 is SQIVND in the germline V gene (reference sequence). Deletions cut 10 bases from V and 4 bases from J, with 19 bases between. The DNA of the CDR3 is TGTGCCACCAGGCTTGACGGAACCTTTAATGAAAAACTGTTTTTT. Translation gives CATRLDGTFNEKLFF.

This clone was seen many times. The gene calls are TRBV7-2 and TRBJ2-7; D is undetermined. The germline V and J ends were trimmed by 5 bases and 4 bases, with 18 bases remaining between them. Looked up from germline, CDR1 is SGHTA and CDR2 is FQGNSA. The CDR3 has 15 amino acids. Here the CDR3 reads CASSPTAGQGYEQYF. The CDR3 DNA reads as TGTGCCAGCAGCCCCACCGCAGGTCAAGGGTACGAGCAGTACTTC.

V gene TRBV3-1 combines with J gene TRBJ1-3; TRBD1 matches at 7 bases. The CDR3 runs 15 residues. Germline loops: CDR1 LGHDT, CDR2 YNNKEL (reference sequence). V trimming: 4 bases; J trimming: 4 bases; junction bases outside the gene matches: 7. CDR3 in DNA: TGTGCCAGCAGCCGCACAGGGGTGCAAGGAAACACCATATATTTT. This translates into CASSRTGVQGNTIYF.

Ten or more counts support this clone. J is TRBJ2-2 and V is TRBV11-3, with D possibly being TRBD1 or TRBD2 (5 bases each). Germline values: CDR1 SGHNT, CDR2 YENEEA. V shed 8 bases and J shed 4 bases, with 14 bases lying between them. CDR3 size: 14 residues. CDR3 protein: CASCRDLITGELFF. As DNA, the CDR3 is TGTGCCAGCTGCCGGGACCTCATCACCGGGGAGCTGTTTTTT. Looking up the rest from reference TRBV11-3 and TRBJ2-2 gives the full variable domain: EAGVVQSPRYKIIEKKQPVAFWCNPISGHNTLYWYLQNLGQGPELLIRYENEEAVDDSQLPKDRFSAERLKGVDSTLKIQPAELGDSAVYLCASCRDLITGELFFGEGSRLTVL.

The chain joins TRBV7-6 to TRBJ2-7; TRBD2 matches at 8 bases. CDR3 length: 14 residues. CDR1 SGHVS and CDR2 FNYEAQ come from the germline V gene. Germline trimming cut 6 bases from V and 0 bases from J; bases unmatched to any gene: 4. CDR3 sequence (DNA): TGTGCCAGCAGACTGAGCGGGAGCTCCTACGAGCAGTACTTC. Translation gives CASRLSGSSYEQYF.

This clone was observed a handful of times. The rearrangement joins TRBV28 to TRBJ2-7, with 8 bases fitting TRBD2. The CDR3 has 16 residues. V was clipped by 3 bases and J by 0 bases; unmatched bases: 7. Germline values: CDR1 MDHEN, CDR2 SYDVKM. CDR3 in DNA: TGTGCCAGCAGTTTGTATAGCGGGACCAACTCCTACGAGCAGTACTTC. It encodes CASSLYSGTNSYEQYF.

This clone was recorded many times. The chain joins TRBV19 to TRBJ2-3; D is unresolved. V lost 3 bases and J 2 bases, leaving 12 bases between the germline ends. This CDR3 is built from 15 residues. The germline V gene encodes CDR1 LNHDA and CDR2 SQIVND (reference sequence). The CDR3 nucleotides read TGTGCCAGTAGTATTTGGACCGACCTCACAGATACGCAGTATTTT. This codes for CASSIWTDLTDTQYF.

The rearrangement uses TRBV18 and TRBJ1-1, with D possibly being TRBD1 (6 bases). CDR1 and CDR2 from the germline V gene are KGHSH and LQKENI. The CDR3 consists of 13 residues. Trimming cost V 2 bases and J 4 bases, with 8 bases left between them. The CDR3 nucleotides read TGTGCCAGCTCACCAGCAGGGGCCACTGAAGCTTTCTTT. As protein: CASSPAGATEAFF.

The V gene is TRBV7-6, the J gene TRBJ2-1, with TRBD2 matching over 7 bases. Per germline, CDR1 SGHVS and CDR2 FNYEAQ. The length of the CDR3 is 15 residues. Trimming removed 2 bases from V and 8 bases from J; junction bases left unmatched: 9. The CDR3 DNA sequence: TGTGCCAGCAGCTTAATGGCGGGAGCCAGCGATGAGCAGTTCTTC. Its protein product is CASSLMAGASDEQFF.

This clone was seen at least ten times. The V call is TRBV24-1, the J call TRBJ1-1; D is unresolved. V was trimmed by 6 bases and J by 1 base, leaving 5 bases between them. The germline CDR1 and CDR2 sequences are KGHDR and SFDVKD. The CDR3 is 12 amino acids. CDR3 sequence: CATSKGNTEAFF. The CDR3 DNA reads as TGTGCCACCAGTAAGGGGAACACTGAAGCTTTCTTT.

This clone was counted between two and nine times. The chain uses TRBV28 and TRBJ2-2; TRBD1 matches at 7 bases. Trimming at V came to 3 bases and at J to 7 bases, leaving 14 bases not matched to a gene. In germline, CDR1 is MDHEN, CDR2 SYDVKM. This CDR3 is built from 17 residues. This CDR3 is CASSLTRQGVFVGELFF. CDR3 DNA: TGTGCCAGCAGTTTGACGCGTCAGGGGGTCTTTGTCGGGGAGCTGTTTTTT.

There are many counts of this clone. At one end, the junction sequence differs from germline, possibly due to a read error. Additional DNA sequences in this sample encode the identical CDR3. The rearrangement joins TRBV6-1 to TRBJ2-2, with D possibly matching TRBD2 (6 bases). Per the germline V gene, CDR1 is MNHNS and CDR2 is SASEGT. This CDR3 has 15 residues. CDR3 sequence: CASTRRGEKSGELFF. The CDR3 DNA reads TGTGCCAGCACACGCCGCGGGGAGAAGTCCGGGGAGCTGTTCTTT.

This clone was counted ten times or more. The CDR3 bases are TGTGCCAGCAGTCCTGCCCCCGCGGGGGGGGAGCTGTTTTTT. Its translation is CASSPAPAGGELFF. This chain joins TRBV27 and TRBJ2-2, with TRBD2 as a possible D gene (6 bases). The V gene lost 5 bases and the J gene lost 8 bases, with 15 bases spanning the gap. The length of the CDR3 is 14 residues. Germline V gives CDR1 MNHEY, CDR2 SMNVEV (reference sequence).

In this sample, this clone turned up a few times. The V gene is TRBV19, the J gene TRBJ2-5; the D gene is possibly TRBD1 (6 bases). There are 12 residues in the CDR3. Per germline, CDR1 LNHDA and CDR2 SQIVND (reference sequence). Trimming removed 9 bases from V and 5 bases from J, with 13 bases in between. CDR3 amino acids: CASGTRAETQYF. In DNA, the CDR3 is TGTGCCAGCGGGACACGCGCGGAGACCCAGTACTTC.

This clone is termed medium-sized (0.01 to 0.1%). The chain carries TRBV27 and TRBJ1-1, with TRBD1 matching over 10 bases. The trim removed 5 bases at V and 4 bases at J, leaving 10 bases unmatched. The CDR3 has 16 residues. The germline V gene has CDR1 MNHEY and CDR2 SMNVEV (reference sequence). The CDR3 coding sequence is TGTGCCAGCAGTCCAAGTTGGGGACAGGGGAGCACTGAAGCTTTCTTT. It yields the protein CASSPSWGQGSTEAFF.

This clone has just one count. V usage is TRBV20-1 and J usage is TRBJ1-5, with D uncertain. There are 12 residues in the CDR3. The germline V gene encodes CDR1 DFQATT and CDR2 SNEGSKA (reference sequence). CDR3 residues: CSLGYSNQPQHF. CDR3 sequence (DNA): TGCAGCTTGGGCTATAGCAATCAGCCCCAGCATTTT.

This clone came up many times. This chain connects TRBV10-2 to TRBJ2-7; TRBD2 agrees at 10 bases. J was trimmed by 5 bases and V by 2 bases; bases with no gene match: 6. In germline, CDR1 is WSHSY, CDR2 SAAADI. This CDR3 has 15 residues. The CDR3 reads CASSEPGLARHEQYF. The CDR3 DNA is TGCGCCAGCAGTGAGCCGGGACTAGCGCGTCACGAGCAGTACTTC.

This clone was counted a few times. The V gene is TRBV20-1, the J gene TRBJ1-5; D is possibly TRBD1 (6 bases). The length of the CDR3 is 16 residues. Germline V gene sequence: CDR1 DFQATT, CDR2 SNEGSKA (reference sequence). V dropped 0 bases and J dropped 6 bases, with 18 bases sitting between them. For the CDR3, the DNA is TGCAGTGCTAGAGATTCCTTTGGGGGACACGGTCAGCCCCAGCATTTT. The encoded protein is CSARDSFGGHGQPQHF.

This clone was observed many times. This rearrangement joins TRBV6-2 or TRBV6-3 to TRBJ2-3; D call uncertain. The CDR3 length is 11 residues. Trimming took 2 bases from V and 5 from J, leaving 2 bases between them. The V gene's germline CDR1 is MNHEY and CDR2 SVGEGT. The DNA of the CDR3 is TGTGCCAGCAGTTACATAGATACGCAGTATTTT. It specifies CASSYIDTQYF.

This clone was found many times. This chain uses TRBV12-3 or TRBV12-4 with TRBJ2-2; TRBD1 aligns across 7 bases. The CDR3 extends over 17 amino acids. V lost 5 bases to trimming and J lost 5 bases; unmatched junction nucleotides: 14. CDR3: CASSPPGTEVWTGELFF. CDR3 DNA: TGTGCCAGCAGTCCCCCCGGGACAGAGGTGTGGACCGGGGAGCTGTTTTTT.

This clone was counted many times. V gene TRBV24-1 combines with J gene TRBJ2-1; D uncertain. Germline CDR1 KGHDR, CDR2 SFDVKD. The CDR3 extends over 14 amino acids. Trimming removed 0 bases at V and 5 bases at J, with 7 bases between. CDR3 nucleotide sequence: TGTGCCACCAGTGATTTGAACGAGGACAATGAGCAGTTCTTC. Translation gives CATSDLNEDNEQFF.

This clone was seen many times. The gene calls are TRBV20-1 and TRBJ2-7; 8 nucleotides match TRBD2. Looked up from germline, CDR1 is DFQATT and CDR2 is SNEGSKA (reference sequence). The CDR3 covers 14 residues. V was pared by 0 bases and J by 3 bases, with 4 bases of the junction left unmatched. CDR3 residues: CSARENGRDYEQYF. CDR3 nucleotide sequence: TGCAGTGCTAGAGAGAACGGGAGGGACTACGAGCAGTACTTC.

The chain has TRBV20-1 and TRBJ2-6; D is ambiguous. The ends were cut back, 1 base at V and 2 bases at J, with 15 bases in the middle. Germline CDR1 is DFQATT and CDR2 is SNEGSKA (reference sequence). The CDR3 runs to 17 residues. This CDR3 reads CSARVDVGGAGANVLTF. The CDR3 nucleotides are TGCAGTGCTAGAGTGGATGTAGGTGGGGCTGGGGCCAACGTCCTGACTTTC.